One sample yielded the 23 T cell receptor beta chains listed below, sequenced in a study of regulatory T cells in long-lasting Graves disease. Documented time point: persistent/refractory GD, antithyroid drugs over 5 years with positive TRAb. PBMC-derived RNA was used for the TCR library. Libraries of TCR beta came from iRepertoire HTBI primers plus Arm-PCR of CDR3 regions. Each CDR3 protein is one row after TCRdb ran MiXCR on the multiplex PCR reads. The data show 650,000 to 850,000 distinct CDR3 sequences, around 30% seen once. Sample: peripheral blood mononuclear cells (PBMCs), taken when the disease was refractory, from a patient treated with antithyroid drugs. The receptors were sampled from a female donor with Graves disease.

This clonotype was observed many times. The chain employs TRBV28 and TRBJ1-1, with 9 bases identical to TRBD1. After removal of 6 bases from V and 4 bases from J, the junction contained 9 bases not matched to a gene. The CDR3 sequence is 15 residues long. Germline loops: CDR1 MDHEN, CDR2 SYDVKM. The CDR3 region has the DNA TGTGCCAGCAGCTCCCTACAGGGGGCGGTCACTGAAGCTTTCTTT. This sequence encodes CASSSLQGAVTEAFF.

The CDR3 reads CASYGASGVSGELFF. Here the CDR3 DNA reads TGTGCCAGCTACGGGGCTAGCGGGGTGTCCGGGGAGCTGTTTTTT. J is TRBJ2-2 and V is TRBV6-1; 9 bases match TRBD2. The CDR3 spans 15 residues. The germline CDR1 and CDR2 sequences are MNHNS and SASEGT. J lost 6 bases, V lost 8 bases, and 10 bases had no gene match.

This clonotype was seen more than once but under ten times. The CDR3 is CAWSLRGNYGYTF. The CDR3 nucleotides read TGTGCCTGGAGTCTCCGTGGGAACTATGGCTACACCTTC. The chain joins TRBV30 to TRBJ1-2; D is uncertain. The CDR3 has 13 residues. V lost 2 bases, J lost 2 bases, and 9 bases lay in between. Germline V gene sequence: CDR1 GTSNPN, CDR2 SVGIG (reference sequence).

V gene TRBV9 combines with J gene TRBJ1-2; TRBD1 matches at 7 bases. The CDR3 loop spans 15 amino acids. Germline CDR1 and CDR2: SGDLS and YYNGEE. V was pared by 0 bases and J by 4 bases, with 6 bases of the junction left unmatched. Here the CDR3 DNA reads TGTGCCAGCAGCGTAGCTTCTGGGGACAGCTATGGCTACACCTTC. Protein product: CASSVASGDSYGYTF.

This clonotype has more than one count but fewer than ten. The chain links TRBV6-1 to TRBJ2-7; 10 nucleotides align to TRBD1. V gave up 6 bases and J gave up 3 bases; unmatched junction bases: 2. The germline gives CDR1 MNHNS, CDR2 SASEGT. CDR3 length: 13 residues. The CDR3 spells CASRTGGLYEQYF. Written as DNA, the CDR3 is TGTGCCAGCAGGACAGGGGGCCTCTACGAGCAGTACTTC.

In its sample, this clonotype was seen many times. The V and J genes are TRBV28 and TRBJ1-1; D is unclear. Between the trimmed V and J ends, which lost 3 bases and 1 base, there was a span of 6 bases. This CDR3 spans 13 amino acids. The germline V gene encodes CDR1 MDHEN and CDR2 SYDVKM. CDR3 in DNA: TGTGCCAGCAGTTTTGGATCGAACACTGAAGCTTTCTTT. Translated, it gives CASSFGSNTEAFF.

The CDR3: CAISFTRGATNYGYTF. The DNA for the CDR3 is TGTGCCATCAGTTTCACCCGGGGGGCTACTAACTATGGCTACACCTTC. The chain couples TRBV10-3 to TRBJ1-2; tentative D call: TRBD1 (6 bases). This CDR3 spans 16 amino acids. V lost 5 bases to trimming and J lost 0 bases, with 16 bases between them. CDR1 is ENHRY and CDR2 is SYGVKD in the germline V gene.

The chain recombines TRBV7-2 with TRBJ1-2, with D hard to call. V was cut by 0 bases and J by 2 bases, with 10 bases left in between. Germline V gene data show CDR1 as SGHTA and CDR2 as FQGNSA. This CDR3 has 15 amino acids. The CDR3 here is CASSLALGTNYGYTF. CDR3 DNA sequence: TGTGCCAGCAGCTTAGCGTTGGGCACAAACTATGGCTACACCTTC.

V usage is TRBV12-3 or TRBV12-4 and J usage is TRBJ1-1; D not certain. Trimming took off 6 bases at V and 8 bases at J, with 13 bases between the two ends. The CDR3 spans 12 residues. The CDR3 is CASSNPGQEAFF. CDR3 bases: TGTGCCAGCAGCAATCCCGGGCAGGAAGCTTTCTTT.

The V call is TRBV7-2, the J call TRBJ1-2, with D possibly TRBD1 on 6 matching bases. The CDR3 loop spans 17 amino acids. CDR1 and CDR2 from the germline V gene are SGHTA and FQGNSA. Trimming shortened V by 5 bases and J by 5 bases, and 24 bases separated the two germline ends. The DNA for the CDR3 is TGTGCCAGCAGCCAAGATAGTCTGGGGGACACCTTTTATGGCTACACCTTC. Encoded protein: CASSQDSLGDTFYGYTF.

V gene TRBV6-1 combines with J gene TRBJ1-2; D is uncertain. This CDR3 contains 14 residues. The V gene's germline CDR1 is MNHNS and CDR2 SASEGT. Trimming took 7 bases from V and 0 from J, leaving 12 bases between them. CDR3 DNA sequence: TGTGCCAGCACCCTGGAAAAAGCTAACTATGGCTACACCTTC. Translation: CASTLEKANYGYTF.

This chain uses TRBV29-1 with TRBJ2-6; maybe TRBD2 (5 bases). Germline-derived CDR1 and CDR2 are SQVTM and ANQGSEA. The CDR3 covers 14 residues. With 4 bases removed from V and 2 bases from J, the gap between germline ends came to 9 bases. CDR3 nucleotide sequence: TGCAGCGTTGCGAGGGAGACTGGGGCCAACGTCCTGACTTTC. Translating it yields CSVARETGANVLTF.

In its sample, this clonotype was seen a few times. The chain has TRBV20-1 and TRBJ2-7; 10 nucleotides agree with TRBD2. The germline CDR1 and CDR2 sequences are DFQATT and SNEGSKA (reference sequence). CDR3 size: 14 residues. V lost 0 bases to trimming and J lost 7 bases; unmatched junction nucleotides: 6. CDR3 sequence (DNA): TGCAGTGCTAGAGATGAGAGCGGGAGGGGGGAGCAGTACTTC. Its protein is CSARDESGRGEQYF.

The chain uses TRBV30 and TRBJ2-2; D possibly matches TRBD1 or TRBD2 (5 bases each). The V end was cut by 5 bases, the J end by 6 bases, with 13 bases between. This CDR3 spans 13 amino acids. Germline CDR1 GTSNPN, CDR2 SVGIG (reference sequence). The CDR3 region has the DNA TGTGCCTGGGGAGTCCAGGGAGCCGGGGAGCTGTTTTTT. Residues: CAWGVQGAGELFF.

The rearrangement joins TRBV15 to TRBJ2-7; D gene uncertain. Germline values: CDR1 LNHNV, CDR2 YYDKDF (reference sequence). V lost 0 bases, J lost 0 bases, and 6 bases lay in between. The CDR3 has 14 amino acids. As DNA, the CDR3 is TGTGCCACCAGCAGAGATCTAACCTCCTACGAGCAGTACTTC. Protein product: CATSRDLTSYEQYF.

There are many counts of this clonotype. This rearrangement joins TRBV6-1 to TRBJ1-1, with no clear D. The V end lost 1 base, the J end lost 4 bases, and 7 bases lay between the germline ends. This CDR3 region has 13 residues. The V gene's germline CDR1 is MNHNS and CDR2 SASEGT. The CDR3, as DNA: TGTGCCAGCAGTGAAGAGTCACCCACTGAAGCTTTCTTT. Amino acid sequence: CASSEESPTEAFF.

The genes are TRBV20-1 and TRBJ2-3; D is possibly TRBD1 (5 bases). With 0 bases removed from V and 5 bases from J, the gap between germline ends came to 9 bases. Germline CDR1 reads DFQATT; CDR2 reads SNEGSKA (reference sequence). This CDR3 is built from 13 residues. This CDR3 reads CSAREAGLDTQYF. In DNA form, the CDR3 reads TGCAGTGCTAGAGAGGCAGGGTTAGATACGCAGTATTTT.

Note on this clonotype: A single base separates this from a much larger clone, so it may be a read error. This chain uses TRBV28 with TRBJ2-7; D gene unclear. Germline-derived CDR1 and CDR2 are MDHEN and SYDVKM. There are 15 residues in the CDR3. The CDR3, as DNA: TGTGCCAACAGTTTATTGGAGCAGGCCTTCTCTGGGCAGTACTTC. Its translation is CANSLLEQAFSGQYF.

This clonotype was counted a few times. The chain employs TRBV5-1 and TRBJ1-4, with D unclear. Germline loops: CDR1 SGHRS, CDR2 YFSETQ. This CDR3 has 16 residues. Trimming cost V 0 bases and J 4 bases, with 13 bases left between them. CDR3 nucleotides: TGCGCCAGCAGCTTGGCCGGGAGTGGCCTTAATGAAAAACTGTTTTTT. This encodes CASSLAGSGLNEKLFF.

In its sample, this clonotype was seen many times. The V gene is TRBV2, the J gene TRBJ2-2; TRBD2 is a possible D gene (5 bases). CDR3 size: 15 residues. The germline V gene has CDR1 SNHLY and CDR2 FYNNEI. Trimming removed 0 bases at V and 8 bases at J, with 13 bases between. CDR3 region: CASSEAPTSGGELFF. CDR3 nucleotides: TGTGCCAGCAGTGAAGCACCCACTAGTGGAGGGGAGCTGTTTTTT. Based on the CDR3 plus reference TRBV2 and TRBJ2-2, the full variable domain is EPEVTQTPSHQVTQMGQEVILRCVPISNHLYFYWYRQILGQKVEFLVSFYNNEISEKSEIFDDQFSVERPDGSNFTLKIRSTKLEDSAMYFCASSEAPTSGGELFFGEGSRLTVL.

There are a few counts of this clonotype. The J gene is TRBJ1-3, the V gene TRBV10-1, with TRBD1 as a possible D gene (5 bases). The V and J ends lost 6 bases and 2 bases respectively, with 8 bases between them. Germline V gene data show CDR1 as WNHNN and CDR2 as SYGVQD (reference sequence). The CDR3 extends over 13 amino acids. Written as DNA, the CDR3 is TGCGCCAGCAGCGGACAAGCTGGAAACACCATATATTTT. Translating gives CASSGQAGNTIYF.

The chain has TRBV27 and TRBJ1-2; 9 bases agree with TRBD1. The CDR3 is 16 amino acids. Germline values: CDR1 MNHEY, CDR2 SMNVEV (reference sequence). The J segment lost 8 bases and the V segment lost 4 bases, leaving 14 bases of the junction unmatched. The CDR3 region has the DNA TGTGCCAGCAGTTCGCTACAGGGGGCGCCCGGTGAGGGCTACACCTTC. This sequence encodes CASSSLQGAPGEGYTF.

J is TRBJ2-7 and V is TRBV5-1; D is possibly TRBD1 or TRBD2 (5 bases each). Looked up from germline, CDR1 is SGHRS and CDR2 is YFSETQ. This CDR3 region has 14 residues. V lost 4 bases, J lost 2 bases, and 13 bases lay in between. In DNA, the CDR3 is TGCGCCAGCAGCCCCCAGGTGGGGGCCTACGAGCAGTACTTC. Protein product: CASSPQVGAYEQYF.